A selection of T cell receptor beta chains follows, all from one sample in a study of HIV-infected children after antiretroviral therapy interruption. TCRdb re-called the 3' RACE reads through MiXCR, storing one row per CDR3 protein. The sample includes roughly 16,000 distinct CDR3 sequences, 3.4% of them seen just once. Sequenced material: CD45RO+ CD8+ T cells from PBMCs, pooled from several time points, taken from a donor given antiretroviral therapy, either interrupted or continuous. The receptors derive from a pool of human donors with HIV. Each CDR3 is given with its conserved first and last residue. The D gene is left open where the match is weak. Only some rows state a clone size, as once, few, many or a class for expanded clones.

V	size	J	D	DNA	CDR3
TRBV29-1	many	TRBJ1-1	.	TGCAGCGTTGAAGGGGATCTTGGTGCTTTCTTT	CSVEGDLGAFF
TRBV6-4	many	TRBJ2-1	TRBD2	TGTGCCAGTTCCCGGACTAGCGGGCACAATGAGCAGTTCTTC	CASSRTSGHNEQFF
TRBV5-1	few	TRBJ2-7	.	TGCGCCAGCAGCTTGGCAGGGGCGTTCTACGAGCAGTACTTC	CASSLAGAFYEQYF
TRBV28	large	TRBJ2-7	.	TGTGCCAGCAGTTTAAAAGGGACAATCTCCTACGAGCAGTACTTC	CASSLKGTISYEQYF
TRBV7-9	many	TRBJ1-2	.	TGTGCCAGCAGCTGGGACGGATTCTTCTATGGCTACACCTTC	CASSWDGFFYGYTF
TRBV6-4	.	TRBJ2-3	.	TGTGCCAGCAATGACAAGGAAGTAGATACGCAGTATTTT	CASNDKEVDTQYF
TRBV7-3	few	TRBJ2-7	.	TGTGCCAGCAGCTTAAATCCAGGCTACGAGCAGTACTTC	CASSLNPGYEQYF
TRBV13	.	TRBJ2-1	.	TGTGCCAGCAGCCAGGCCGGACCCGTAGGAGGTCTCGACAATGAGCAGTTCTTC	CASSQAGPVGGLDNEQFF
TRBV5-6	many	TRBJ1-6	TRBD1	TGTGCCAGCAGCTTCATGGAGGCCTTGACAGGGTCCGATTCACCCCTCCACTTT	CASSFMEALTGSDSPLHF
TRBV27	many	TRBJ2-2	.	TGTGCCAGCAGTACCCGGACAGTAGTAGGCGGGGAGCTGTTTTTT	CASSTRTVVGGELFF
TRBV13	large	TRBJ2-7	TRBD2	TGTGCCAGCAGCTCAGGCGGAGGCGGGGGCTACGAGCAGTACTTC	CASSSGGGGGYEQYF
TRBV20-1	many	TRBJ1-6	TRBD1	TGCAGTGCTAGCTCGGACAGGGAGAATTCACCCCTCCACTTT	CSASSDRENSPLHF
TRBV6-1	few	TRBJ2-3	TRBD2	TGTGCCAGCAGCACCACTAGCGGGGGGGCCGATACGCAGTATTTT	CASSTTSGGADTQYF
TRBV7-2	many	TRBJ2-7	.	TGTGCCAGCAGCAGTTCCAGAGCTTGGGAGCAGTACTTC	CASSSSRAWEQYF
TRBV23-1	many	TRBJ2-1	.	TGCGCCAGCAGTCCGGACAAGCTGTGGTACAATGAGCAGTTCTTC	CASSPDKLWYNEQFF
TRBV7-9	many	TRBJ1-2	.	TGTGCCAGCAGCCCCGATATCCATGGCTACACCTTC	CASSPDIHGYTF
TRBV3-1	many	TRBJ2-1	TRBD2	TGTGCCAGCAGCCAAGAGACGCGGGGGGTCACGGTAAATGAGCAGTTCTTC	CASSQETRGVTVNEQFF
TRBV2	many	TRBJ2-7	.	TGTGCCAGTAAAGGGTGGGGAGGCGAGCAGTACTTC	CASKGWGGEQYF
TRBV28	.	TRBJ2-7	TRBD2	TGTGCCAGCAGCCCACTGACTAGCGGGATAGACTACGAGCAGTACTTC	CASSPLTSGIDYEQYF
TRBV29-1	many	TRBJ1-1	.	TGCAGCGCCAGGGACACCCAGTACACTGAAGCTTTCTTT	CSARDTQYTEAFF
TRBV27	many	TRBJ2-3	TRBD2	TGTGCCAGCAGTTTAAGCGGGGAAAGCACAGATACGCAGTATTTT	CASSLSGESTDTQYF